These T cell receptor beta chains were read from a single sample in a study of cytomegalovirus exposure and HLA in healthy donors. Some clones are missing from TCRdb's copy, which holds only in-frame ones; the method was immunoSEQ multiplex PCR. The table has roughly 150,000 clones, around 78% seen once; the top ten hold 6.2%. The sample comprised PBMCs. These receptors were taken from a woman aged 40 to 50 in good health and CMV-seropositive. CDR3s include the opening cysteine and the closing phenylalanine or tryptophan. A D gene is named only where the DNA matches it firmly.

v_call	d_call	j_call	cdr3_aa
TRBV5-1	NA	TRBJ2-5	CASSLLGVQETQYF
TRBV2	TRBD1	TRBJ1-4	CASSGTGEKLFF
TRBV30	NA	TRBJ1-6	CAWSVGGLGSPLHF
TRBV19	TRBD2	TRBJ2-3	CASSSLAGYTDTQYF
TRBV5-1	TRBD1	TRBJ1-1	CASSQQGMNTEAFF
TRBV27	TRBD1	TRBJ2-7	CASSPRTGSLYEQYF
TRBV11-2	TRBD2	TRBJ2-3	CASSLVAGSTDTQYF
TRBV7-9	NA	NA	CASSLDSGGVYEQYF
TRBV29-1	NA	TRBJ2-1	CSVDGKEVYNEQFF
TRBV5-1	NA	TRBJ2-7	CASSRSGDTPYEQYF
TRBV30	NA	TRBJ1-1	CAWSRGGPAFF
TRBV28	NA	TRBJ2-7	CASSLGDILSYEQYF
TRBV7-2	TRBD2	TRBJ2-7	CASSLGSGRITYEQYF
TRBV27	TRBD2	TRBJ2-1	CASSLVGAGEDEQFF
TRBV7-2	TRBD2	TRBJ2-7	CASSPNQGTSGSGMYF
TRBV2	NA	TRBJ2-2	CASILEGNTGELFF
TRBV6-1	NA	TRBJ2-1	CASSLWSGYNEQFF
TRBV27	TRBD1	TRBJ1-6	CASSSDGTGSISPLHF
TRBV6-1	NA	TRBJ2-7	CASSVSQSSYEQYF
TRBV6-1	NA	TRBJ1-1	CASSFQGQGTEAFF
TRBV7-7	NA	TRBJ2-1	CASSPDRYNEQFF
TRBV7-9	TRBD2	TRBJ2-1	CASTSDGRESSYNEQFF
TRBV5-1	TRBD1	TRBJ2-5	CASSPTGVQETQYF
TRBV7-9	NA	TRBJ2-5	CASSLSETQYF
TRBV29-1	NA	TRBJ1-1	CSGGAGGTEAFF